This T cell receptor (beta chain) was profiled in a study of Graves' ophthalmopathy and Graves' hyperthyroidism. This clonotype has a count of ten or more. The CDR3 runs to 14 residues. The germline gives CDR1 DFQATT, CDR2 SNEGSKA (reference sequence). With 3 bases clipped from V and 4 bases from J, the junction kept 3 bases outside the gene matches. Amplified TCR beta CDR3 regions were obtained using RNA transcripts as template. HTBI-primed RT-PCR formed the first round, and a multiplex PCR formed the second. TCRdb independently ran MiXCR on the multiplex PCR reads; one entry per CDR3 protein. The data contain over a million distinct CDR3 sequences, about 38% of them singletons.

The source material was peripheral blood or thyroid tissue (not recorded which). This receptor was identified in an adult man with Graves' hyperthyroidism. The chain links TRBV20-1 to TRBJ1-6; TRBD1 matches at 7 bases. CDR3 protein: CSARTTGYNSPLHF. Written as DNA, the CDR3 is TGCAGTGCTAGGACGACAGGGTATAATTCACCCCTCCACTTT.